The 17 T cell receptor beta chains presented below share a single source sample, sequenced in a study of molecular identifiers for immune sequencing clone quantification. MiXCR, applied by TCRdb to the PCR reads, yields one record per CDR3 protein. Of nearly 55,000 distinct CDR3 sequences in the sample, 35% to 40% were seen once. The specimen sequenced was naive CD8+ T cells from blood, with Jurkat cell RNA spiked in. Regarding subset: FACS-sorted CD8+CD4-CCR7+CD45RA+ naive T cells. The receptors come from a human donor in good health. Some libraries in this study had Jurkat cell RNA spiked in.

By its share, this clonotype is medium-sized. The CDR3 nucleotides are TGTGCCAGCAGCCCGCCCGGGACGGCCTCCTACGAGCAGTACTTC. Residues: CASSPPGTASYEQYF. The chain carries TRBV7-6 and TRBJ2-7; perhaps D is TRBD1 or TRBD2 (5 bases each). The germline V and J ends were trimmed by 5 bases and 0 bases, with 14 bases remaining between them. The CDR3 runs to 15 residues. The germline V gene encodes CDR1 SGHVS and CDR2 FNYEAQ.

Notes on this clonotype: A much more abundant neighbour one base away suggests this may be a read error. This sequence joins TRBV5-1 and TRBJ1-5; possible D gene TRBD1, 6 bases. Per germline, CDR1 SGHRS and CDR2 YFSETQ. CDR3 length equals 13 residues. The CDR3 protein is CASSLAAGEPQQF. The CDR3 region has the DNA TGCGCCAGCAGCTTGGCCGCAGGGGAGCCCCAGCAGTTT. Together with reference TRBV5-1 and TRBJ1-5, the CDR3 gives the full variable domain: KAGVTQTPRYLIKTRGQQVTLSCSPISGHRSVSWYQQTPGQGLQFLFEYFSETQRNKGNFPGRFSGRQFSNSRSEMNVSTLELGDSALYLCASSLAAGEPQQFGDGTRLSIL.

The gene calls are TRBV28 and TRBJ2-7; 8 bases are shared with TRBD2. Looked up from germline, CDR1 is MDHEN and CDR2 is SYDVKM. Trimming removed 4 bases from V and 4 bases from J; junction bases left unmatched: 9. This CDR3 is built from 15 residues. Written as DNA, the CDR3 is TGTGCCAGCAGTTCGCGCTTAGCGGGAAGTTACGAGCAGTACTTC. Translated, it gives CASSSRLAGSYEQYF.

The rearrangement links TRBV11-2 to TRBJ2-2; TRBD1 aligns across 7 bases. Trimming at V came to 3 bases and at J to 4 bases, leaving 2 bases not matched to a gene. The CDR3 contains 14 residues. Germline assignment: CDR1 SGHAT and CDR2 FQNNGV. The CDR3 region has the DNA TGTGCCAGCAGCTTGGGACAGTCCACCGGGGAGCTGTTTTTT. Its translation is CASSLGQSTGELFF.

This clonotype was recorded at least ten times. The rearrangement uses TRBV28 and TRBJ2-3, with a weak D call TRBD2 (5 bases). The CDR3 has 16 residues. V gave up 3 bases and J gave up 1 base, with 14 bases separating them. CDR1 is MDHEN, CDR2 SYDVKM, per germline. The CDR3 sequence: CASSFLGRLGTDTQYF. The CDR3 nucleotides are TGTGCCAGCAGTTTCCTTGGGAGATTGGGCACAGATACGCAGTATTTT.

In the case of this clonotype: One base away lies a much larger clone, so this may be a sequencing read error. The rearrangement links TRBV13 to TRBJ2-3; a possible D gene is TRBD1 (5 bases). The CDR3 spans 15 residues. Germline V lookup: CDR1 PRHDT, CDR2 FYEKMQ (reference sequence). The CDR3 is CVSSDSDPGPDTQYF. DNA of the CDR3: TGTGTCAGCAGCGATTCGGACCCAGGGCCAGATACGCAGTATTTT.

Points on this clonotype: Given a much more abundant clone one base away, this may be a read error. The chain links TRBV6-2 or TRBV6-3 to TRBJ2-7; no reliable D call. The length of the CDR3 is 12 residues. The germline gives CDR1 MNHEY, CDR2 SVGEGT. CDR3 coding DNA: TGTGCCAGAAGTTACCCGGCGGACGAGCAGTACTTC. Protein product: CARSYPADEQYF.

The chain has TRBV27 and TRBJ2-3, with 11 nucleotides matching TRBD2. Losses at the gene ends were 2 bases for V and 5 bases for J; bases not matched to a gene: 3. The CDR3 runs to 15 residues. Per the germline V gene, CDR1 is MNHEY and CDR2 is SMNVEV (reference sequence). CDR3 nucleotides: TGTGCCAGCAGTTTACGACTAGCGGGATTAGATACGCAGTATTTT. It specifies CASSLRLAGLDTQYF.

In its sample, this clonotype was seen a few times. V usage is TRBV11-1 and J usage is TRBJ2-3; D is unresolved. Between the trimmed V and J ends, which lost 1 base and 2 bases, there was a span of 13 bases. Germline V gene sequence: CDR1 SGHAT, CDR2 FQDESV (reference sequence). CDR3 length: 16 amino acids. This CDR3 is CASSLGQIYSTDTQYF. The CDR3 DNA is TGTGCCAGCAGCTTAGGGCAGATTTATTCCACAGATACGCAGTATTTT.

This clonotype was found many times. The genes are TRBV7-9 and TRBJ2-7; 7 bases align to TRBD1. V dropped 7 bases and J dropped 2; count of bases not matched to a gene: 8. Per the germline V gene, CDR1 is SEHNR and CDR2 is FQNEAQ (reference sequence). This CDR3 region has 14 residues. The CDR3 reads CASKGDRVTYEQYF. In nucleotides, the CDR3 is TGTGCCAGCAAAGGCGACAGGGTAACCTACGAGCAGTACTTC.

This clonotype was detected many times. This chain joins TRBV2 and TRBJ2-1; D unresolved. Germline V gene sequence: CDR1 SNHLY, CDR2 FYNNEI. This CDR3 region has 11 residues. With 4 bases removed from V and 7 bases from J, the gap between germline ends came to 5 bases. Here the CDR3 reads CASSAGNEQFF. As DNA, the CDR3 is TGTGCCAGCAGTGCCGGTAATGAGCAGTTCTTC. The full variable domain, with the rest looked up from reference TRBV2 and TRBJ2-1, is EPEVTQTPSHQVTQMGQEVILRCVPISNHLYFYWYRQILGQKVEFLVSFYNNEISEKSEIFDDQFSVERPDGSNFTLKIRSTKLEDSAMYFCASSAGNEQFFGPGTRLTVL.

The DNA of the CDR3 is TGCGCCAGCAGCCAAGGGAGGGCTCCTGGCTCAGATACGCAGTATTTT. This translates into CASSQGRAPGSDTQYF. The chain employs TRBV4-3 and TRBJ2-3; a weak D match, TRBD2 (6 bases). The CDR3 consists of 16 residues. The V gene's germline CDR1 is LGHNA and CDR2 YSLEER. Deletions cut 1 base from V and 4 bases from J, with 15 bases between.

This clonotype occurred once. A single base separates this from a much larger clone, so it may be a read error. J is TRBJ2-3 and V is TRBV28, with 7 bases fitting TRBD2. This CDR3 contains 16 residues. Germline CDR1 reads MDHEN; CDR2 reads SYDVKM. J gave up 5 bases and V 5 bases, and 13 bases lay outside the gene matches. The chain's CDR3 is CASSLTSRVPIDTQYF. Here the CDR3 DNA reads TGTGCCAGCAGTCTGACTAGCAGAGTCCCGATAGATACGCAGTATTTT.

A word on this clonotype: Given a much more abundant clone one base away, this may be a read error. The gene calls are TRBV27 and TRBJ1-1; D perhaps matches TRBD1 (5 bases). Looked up from germline, CDR1 is MNHEY and CDR2 is SMNVEV (reference sequence). The CDR3 spans 13 residues. The CDR3 protein is CASGMGRGTGAFF. The CDR3 region has the DNA TGTGCCAGCGGGATGGGACGCGGCACTGGAGCTTTCTTT.

Comments on this clonotype: A much larger clone differs from this one at a single base, so this may be a read error. The chain recombines TRBV12-3 or TRBV12-4 with TRBJ2-3; D gene unclear. The CDR3 runs to 11 residues. The CDR3 here is CASKHTDAQYF. The CDR3 nucleotides are TGTGCCAGCAAGCACACAGATGCGCAGTATTTT.

This clonotype was seen a few times. This chain uses TRBV12-3 or TRBV12-4 with TRBJ2-2; D remains unclear. Trimming left V 3 bases short and J 5 bases short, with 7 bases between. There are 13 residues in the CDR3. CDR3 nucleotides: TGTGCCAGCAGTTTGTTACAGACCGGGGAGCTGTTTTTT. Its translation: CASSLLQTGELFF.

This clonotype was recorded only once. At one end the junction does not follow the germline gene, possibly because of a read error. The V call is TRBV20-1, the J call TRBJ2-7; 7 bases match TRBD1. Germline V gives CDR1 DFQATT, CDR2 SNEGSKA (reference sequence). The CDR3 has 12 residues. The CDR3 DNA reads as TGCAGTGCTACGGACAGGTCCTACGAGCAGAACTTC. Translating it yields CSATDRSYEQNF.